Described below is a single T cell receptor beta chain sequence and its context. This entry belongs to a study of PD-L1 blockade in urothelial cancer. Study summary: About 90% of the roughly 30 patients were men with bladder-origin urothelial cancer. Blood samples had a median of 141,255 T cells, roughly 83,000 unique TCRs, and clonality approximately 0.086. Between 0 and 3 prior chemotherapy regimens had been given to patients.

This sample's time point: pretreatment peripheral blood. The CDR3 is 11 residues long. The V end lost 5 bases, the J end lost 13 bases, and 13 bases lay between the germline ends. CDR1 is SEHNR and CDR2 is FQNEAQ in the germline V gene (reference sequence). Clones were read by immunoSEQ multiplex PCR, and TCRdb kept only the in-frame ones, dropping some. The profile covers 45,000 or so clones, with roughly 84% appearing a single time and about 25% taken by the ten largest. The source was PBMCs, collected around atezolizumab (anti-PD-L1) treatment. The chain links TRBV7-9 to TRBJ2-3; D gene uncertain. The sequence came from a donor aged 40 or older with urothelial cancer. This chain's CDR3 is CASSGVEREYF. DNA for the CDR3: TGTGCCAGCAGCGGAGTCGAGAGAGAGTATTTT.